The clone carrying this T cell receptor (beta chain) was seen a few times. Its antigen is undetermined. MiXCR was run by TCRdb on the reads, yielding one entry per CDR3 protein. This repertoire shows fewer than 950,000 distinct CDR3 sequences, 30% to 35% found once; its top ten account for about an eighth. This entry comes from a study of T cell repertoires in cytomegalovirus infection. The V and J ends lost 7 bases and 3 bases, in that order; junction bases with no gene match: 7. CDR1 is SGHAT and CDR2 is FQNNGV in the germline V gene. This CDR3 spans 14 amino acids. This sequence was found in a human donor in good health (CMV status not recorded). Some clones in this sample may be carry-over from other donors' samples. Sequenced here: cultured CD8+ T cells from PBMCs, sampled from culture after CMV antigen stimulation. The J gene is TRBJ2-5, the V gene TRBV11-2, with 8 bases lining up with TRBD1. The CDR3 is CASIEQGGEETQYF. The CDR3 DNA sequence: TGTGCCAGCATCGAACAGGGGGGAGAAGAGACCCAGTACTTC.